This passage covers 19 T cell receptor beta chains from one sample sequenced in a study of shared clonotypes between healthy human individuals. Profiled with immunoSEQ multiplex PCR; TCRdb holds only in-frame clones, not every one. The table shows approximately 1,000,000 clones, with 75% to 85% occurring only once. The sequenced sample consisted of memory CD4+ T cells from PBMCs. Stated subset: CD45RA-negative fraction. All receptors derive from a man aged 18 to 30 in good health. Some clones in this sample may be carry-over from other donors' samples.

V usage is TRBV11-3 and J usage is TRBJ2-2; the match to TRBD2 covers 10 bases. V lost 4 bases and J lost 3; bases outside the gene matches: 8. This CDR3 contains 17 residues. Germline V gives CDR1 SGHNT, CDR2 YENEEA. CDR3 protein: CASSSWGLAGDTGELFF. The CDR3 DNA follows: TGTGCCAGCAGCTCCTGGGGGCTAGCGGGAGACACCGGGGAGCTGTTTTTT.

The chain couples TRBV11-2 to TRBJ1-2; no reliable D call. The length of the CDR3 is 13 residues. Per germline, CDR1 SGHAT and CDR2 FQNNGV. V was clipped by 1 base and J by 4 bases, with 7 bases between them. CDR3: CASSLGMPYGYTF. The CDR3 DNA is TGTGCCAGCAGCTTAGGGATGCCCTATGGCTACACCTTC.

The chain uses TRBV9 and TRBJ2-3, with TRBD1 matching over 7 bases. The V and J ends lost 4 bases and 2 bases, in that order; junction bases with no gene match: 7. This CDR3 comprises 15 residues. CDR1 is SGDLS, CDR2 YYNGEE, per germline. CDR3 in amino acids: CASSPQQGDTDTQYF. The CDR3 coding sequence is TGTGCCAGCAGCCCCCAGCAGGGGGACACAGATACGCAGTATTTT.

The rearrangement uses TRBV5-4 and TRBJ2-7; TRBD1 agrees at 7 bases. CDR1 is SGHNT and CDR2 is YYREEE in the germline V gene (reference sequence). The CDR3 has 14 amino acids. Trimming at V came to 0 bases and at J to 1 base, leaving 1 base not matched to a gene. Written as DNA, the CDR3 is TGTGCCAGCAGCTTGGCGGGACAGTCCTACGAGCAGTACTTC. Translated: CASSLAGQSYEQYF. The variable domain in full, completed from reference TRBV5-4 and TRBJ2-7, reads ETGVTQSPTHLIKTRGQQVTLRCSSQSGHNTVSWYQQALGQGPQFIFQYYREEENGRGNFPPRFSGLQFPNYSSELNVNALELDDSALYLCASSLAGQSYEQYFGPGTRLTVT.

The chain is built from TRBV28 and TRBJ2-7; TRBD2 might be the D (6 bases). CDR3 length: 17 residues. V was pared by 4 bases and J by 2 bases, with 21 bases between. The germline V gene encodes CDR1 MDHEN and CDR2 SYDVKM. The CDR3 sequence: CASSSSAILGLAYEQYF. In DNA form, the CDR3 reads TGTGCCAGCAGTTCTAGCGCCATTTTAGGTTTAGCCTACGAGCAGTACTTC.

The chain couples TRBV11-3 to TRBJ1-1; no clear D. The CDR3 runs to 14 residues. With 0 bases removed from V and 4 bases from J, the gap between germline ends came to 9 bases. CDR1 and CDR2 from the germline V gene are SGHNT and YENEEA. The CDR3: CASSLDGPGTEAFF. The CDR3 DNA sequence: TGTGCCAGCAGCTTAGATGGTCCTGGCACTGAAGCTTTCTTT.

J is TRBJ2-6 and V is TRBV7-8; the D call may be TRBD1 or TRBD2 (6 bases each). V lost 6 bases, J lost 2 bases, and 14 bases lay in between. Germline values: CDR1 SGHVS, CDR2 FQNEAQ. CDR3 size: 16 residues. The CDR3 reads CASRQSGAAGANVLTF. CDR3 sequence (DNA): TGTGCCAGCAGACAATCGGGGGCTGCTGGGGCCAACGTCCTGACTTTC. Full variable domain (remainder filled in from reference TRBV7-8 and TRBJ2-6): GAGVSQSPRYKVAKRGQDVALRCDPISGHVSLFWYQQALGQGPEFLTYFQNEAQLDKSGLPSDRFFAERPEGSVSTLKIQRTQQEDSAVYLCASRQSGAAGANVLTFGAGSRLTVL.

J is TRBJ2-1 and V is TRBV5-1, with 9 bases fitting TRBD2. V lost 4 bases, J lost 1 base, and 3 bases stayed unmatched. Germline V lookup: CDR1 SGHRS, CDR2 YFSETQ. This CDR3 comprises 15 residues. The CDR3 loop is CASSPSGASYNEQFF. The CDR3 nucleotides are TGCGCCAGCAGCCCTAGCGGGGCTTCCTACAATGAGCAGTTCTTC.

This sequence joins TRBV18 and TRBJ2-3; 9 bases line up with TRBD2. Germline values: CDR1 KGHSH, CDR2 LQKENI. After removal of 3 bases from V and 7 bases from J, the junction contained 5 bases not matched to a gene. The CDR3 loop spans 14 amino acids. The CDR3 protein is CASSPPTSGYTQYF. The DNA of the CDR3 is TGTGCCAGCTCACCTCCGACTAGCGGATATACGCAGTATTTT.

The chain is built from TRBV28 and TRBJ2-1, with 8 bases aligning to TRBD2. CDR1 is MDHEN, CDR2 SYDVKM, per germline. V shed 2 bases and J 14 bases; nucleotides not matched to a gene: 5. The CDR3 spans 12 residues. The CDR3, as DNA: TGTGCCAGCAGTTTAGGGAGCGGGGGTGAGTTCTTC. It specifies CASSLGSGGEFF.

The chain recombines TRBV11-2 with TRBJ2-1; no clear D. The V end was cut by 0 bases, the J end by 10 bases, with 7 bases between. The CDR3 loop spans 12 amino acids. Germline CDR1 and CDR2: SGHAT and FQNNGV. DNA of the CDR3: TGTGCCAGCAGCTTAGAGACTCAAGAGCAGTTCTTC. Translation: CASSLETQEQFF. The full variable domain, in which reference TRBV11-2 and TRBJ2-1 provide the parts outside the CDR3, is EAGVAQSPRYKIIEKRQSVAFWCNPISGHATLYWYQQILGQGPKLLIQFQNNGVVDDSQLPKDRFSAERLKGVDSTLKIQPAKLEDSAVYLCASSLETQEQFFGPGTRLTVL.

V and J are TRBV7-2 and TRBJ2-7, with D hard to call. V was clipped by 5 bases and J by 1 base, with 18 bases between them. Germline CDR1 SGHTA, CDR2 FQGNSA. The CDR3 is made up of 16 amino acids. In DNA form, the CDR3 reads TGTGCCAGCAGCCTGACCCCCGGCATACGTTCCTACGAGCAGTACTTC. Its translation is CASSLTPGIRSYEQYF. Full variable domain (rest looked up from reference TRBV7-2 and TRBJ2-7): GAGVSQSPSNKVTEKGKDVELRCDPISGHTALYWYRQSLGQGLEFLIYFQGNSAPDKSGLPSDRFSAERTGGSVSTLTIQRTQQEDSAVYLCASSLTPGIRSYEQYFGPGTRLTVT.

This clone was recorded only once. The chain is built from TRBV2 and TRBJ1-2, with D unresolved. Germline V gene lookup returns CDR1 SNHLY and CDR2 FYNNEI. The CDR3 extends over 15 amino acids. Trimming shortened V by 6 bases and J by 0 bases, and 14 bases separated the two germline ends. DNA of the CDR3: TGTGCCAGCAGCTTGGTGGCAGCCGCTAACTATGGCTACACCTTC. As protein: CASSLVAAANYGYTF.

The rearrangement links TRBV25-1 to TRBJ2-7, with D unresolved. Germline values: CDR1 MGHDK, CDR2 SYGVNS. The V end lost 1 base, the J end lost 0 bases, and 13 bases lay between the germline ends. The CDR3 consists of 16 residues. CDR3 in DNA: TGTGCCAGCAGTGAATCCTTAGCAGCGAGCTCCTACGAGCAGTACTTC. Translated, it gives CASSESLAASSYEQYF.

The chain links TRBV5-1 to TRBJ2-2; unclear D gene. Germline assignment: CDR1 SGHRS and CDR2 YFSETQ. Trimming took off 1 base at V and 5 bases at J, with 6 bases between the two ends. CDR3 length: 13 amino acids. The CDR3 nucleotides are TGCGCCAGCAGCTTGACGGCAACCGGGGAGCTGTTTTTT. Translated: CASSLTATGELFF.

This clone was picked up one time. The chain joins TRBV6-5 to TRBJ1-3; unclear D gene. CDR1 and CDR2 from the germline V gene are MNHEY and SVGAGI. This CDR3 has 14 amino acids. Trimming left V 0 bases short and J 7 bases short, with 10 bases between. The DNA for the CDR3 is TGTGCCAGCAGTTACTCGACCACATCCAACACCATATATTTT. Encoded protein: CASSYSTTSNTIYF.

This chain connects TRBV28 to TRBJ2-3, with a weak D call TRBD2 (5 bases). This CDR3 has 16 amino acids. From germline, CDR1 is MDHEN and CDR2 SYDVKM. V shed 6 bases and J shed 2 bases, with 18 bases lying between them. CDR3 sequence reads: CASSFPGVSATDTQYF. The DNA for the CDR3 is TGTGCCAGCAGCTTCCCCGGGGTTTCCGCCACAGATACGCAGTATTTT.

This clone came up many times. This sequence joins TRBV7-2 and TRBJ1-4; D uncertain. Germline V gene data show CDR1 as SGHTA and CDR2 as FQGNSA. The CDR3 spans 14 residues. Trimming took 3 bases from V and 10 from J, leaving 15 bases between them. In DNA form, the CDR3 reads TGTGCCAGCAGCTTTGGAGCTCCAGGAGCAAAACTGTTTTTT. Translated: CASSFGAPGAKLFF.

This chain connects TRBV6-4 to TRBJ2-1; perhaps D is TRBD1 or TRBD2 (5 bases each). This CDR3 has 15 amino acids. V was clipped by 4 bases and J by 4 bases, with 14 bases between them. Germline V gives CDR1 MRHNA, CDR2 SNTAGT. Here the CDR3 DNA reads TGTGCCAGCAGTGCCGGGGCGGGCTATTACAATGAGCAGTTCTTC. This translates into CASSAGAGYYNEQFF.